A single count supports the clone carrying this TCR beta chain. Its antigen is unknown. This CDR3 contains 16 residues. Trimming shortened V by 8 bases and J by 2 bases, and 20 bases separated the two germline ends. CDR1 and CDR2 from the germline V gene are LNHDA and SQIVND (reference sequence). These data are taken from a study of T cell responses to AZD1222 COVID-19 vaccine. About the study: Pooling was applied to second doses at about 4 or about 12 weeks.

The data were produced by immunoSEQ multiplex PCR, yet TCRdb's version contains in-frame clones alone and is incomplete. The sample includes around 100,000 clones, roughly 90% seen only once; the top ten take roughly 20%. Broader study findings: At baseline, just a handful of AZD1222 recipients tested seropositive. Donors were mostly white British, more females; clonal diversity possibly underestimated. Compared with day 0, the breadth and depth of the Spike-specific TCR repertoire rose significantly after two doses of AZD1222.

The J gene is TRBJ2-3, the V gene TRBV19; weak D call: TRBD1 (5 bases). The specimen comprised peripheral blood, sampled on day 0 of AZD1222 vaccination. The TCR sequence derives from an adult in good health. In DNA, the CDR3 is TGTGCCAGTCGGTTATTCCCTGACAGATCCACAGATACGCAGTATTTT. It codes for CASRLFPDRSTDTQYF.